The 20 T cell receptor beta chains listed next were all sequenced from one sample in a study of T cells in Graves' hyperthyroidism and ophthalmopathy. RNA transcripts served as the template for amplifying TCR beta CDR3 regions. HTBI primers were the set used in a first-round RT-PCR of the TCR CDR3. TCRdb re-analysed the multiplex PCR reads in MiXCR, keeping a single row per CDR3 protein. Of a few hundred thousand distinct CDR3 sequences detected, more than 15% appear once; the ten largest clones hold around 3.5%. Specimen: blood. These receptors came from a woman aged 35 to 49 with Graves' ophthalmopathy.

Worth noting for this clonotype: Germline and junction disagree at one end, which may indicate a read error. The chain carries TRBV18 and TRBJ2-1; TRBD2 aligns across 9 bases. There are 16 residues in the CDR3. CDR1 and CDR2 from the germline V gene are KGHSH and LQKENI. For the CDR3, the DNA is TGTGCCAGCTCATCGCTAAGCGGGAGGTCCTACAATGGGCAGTTCTTC. Translation gives CASSSLSGRSYNGQFF.

Many counts were recorded for this clonotype. The V gene is TRBV2, the J gene TRBJ2-7, with no clear D. Trimming took 3 bases from V and 2 from J, leaving 14 bases between them. The germline V gene has CDR1 SNHLY and CDR2 FYNNEI. This CDR3 is 15 amino acids long. CDR3 sequence reads: CASSDPLRWAYEQYF. In nucleotides, the CDR3 is TGTGCCAGCAGTGATCCCCTGAGGTGGGCCTACGAGCAGTACTTC.

This chain connects TRBV5-1 to TRBJ1-2; 7 bases line up with TRBD1. The germline CDR1 and CDR2 sequences are SGHRS and YFSETQ. The CDR3 has 14 residues. V lost 4 bases to trimming and J lost 5 bases; unmatched junction nucleotides: 8. The chain's CDR3 is CASSAGTVGYGYTF. CDR3 DNA sequence: TGCGCCAGCAGCGCAGGGACAGTTGGGTATGGCTACACCTTC.

This sequence joins TRBV27 and TRBJ2-1, with 7 bases lining up with TRBD2. Germline V gene data show CDR1 as MNHEY and CDR2 as SMNVEV (reference sequence). V shed 6 bases, J shed 7 bases, and the junction held 21 bases outside the gene matches. The CDR3 sequence is 18 residues long. CDR3 sequence: CASRGLGDLGGRWNEQFF. The CDR3 region has the DNA TGTGCCAGCAGGGGGTTGGGGGATCTCGGCGGGAGATGGAATGAGCAGTTCTTC.

This clonotype was recorded many times. This chain joins TRBV6-5 and TRBJ2-7, with D tentatively TRBD2 (5 bases). Trimming shortened V by 4 bases and J by 3 bases, and 10 bases separated the two germline ends. This CDR3 spans 13 amino acids. Germline V gene data show CDR1 as MNHEY and CDR2 as SVGAGI. CDR3 nucleotides: TGTGCCAGCAGTTCGGACGGAGGCTACGAGCAGTACTTC. Protein product: CASSSDGGYEQYF.

This clonotype was observed many times. This chain connects TRBV5-1 to TRBJ2-3, with D unresolved. The V gene lost 4 bases and the J gene lost 2 bases, with 17 bases spanning the gap. In germline, CDR1 is SGHRS, CDR2 YFSETQ. This CDR3 has 16 amino acids. CDR3 sequence (DNA): TGCGCCAGCAGCGCAACTCAACCTACCCTCACAGATACGCAGTATTTT. Amino acids: CASSATQPTLTDTQYF.

Details on this clonotype: Given a much more abundant clone one base away, this may be a read error. The chain combines TRBV6-1 with TRBJ1-5, with no clear D. Trimming removed 2 bases from V and 5 bases from J, with 16 bases in between. The CDR3 loop spans 16 amino acids. The germline V gene has CDR1 MNHNS and CDR2 SASEGT. The CDR3 coding sequence is TGTGCCAGCAGTGAAAGCCCGGGCAGTTGGTATCAGCCCCAGCATTTT. Translating gives CASSESPGSWYQPQHF.

This clonotype occurred many times. J is TRBJ1-1 and V is TRBV6-6; maybe TRBD1 (5 bases). Trimming cost V 0 bases and J 0 bases, with 8 bases left between them. Per the germline V gene, CDR1 is MNHNY and CDR2 is SVGAGI (reference sequence). The CDR3 runs 15 residues. The CDR3 DNA sequence: TGTGCCAGCAGTTACTCAAAACAGGTGAACACTGAAGCTTTCTTT. Amino acids: CASSYSKQVNTEAFF.

This rearrangement joins TRBV4-1 to TRBJ2-7; 12 bases align to TRBD1. With V trimmed by 3 bases and J by 2 bases, 2 bases remained unmatched. The CDR3 covers 15 residues. Germline V gene sequence: CDR1 MGHRA, CDR2 YSYEKL. The CDR3 coding sequence is TGCGCCAGCAGCCAGGGACAGGGGGCGGCCTACGAGCAGTACTTC. It specifies CASSQGQGAAYEQYF.

This clonotype was found a few times. This rearrangement joins TRBV5-1 to TRBJ1-5; tentative D call: TRBD1 (5 bases). Germline CDR1 is SGHRS and CDR2 is YFSETQ. Trimming left V 3 bases short and J 3 bases short, with 10 bases between. This CDR3 region has 14 residues. CDR3: CASSSGRPNQPQHF. CDR3 nucleotide sequence: TGCGCCAGCAGCTCGGGACGACCCAATCAGCCCCAGCATTTT. The full variable domain, in which reference TRBV5-1 and TRBJ1-5 provide the parts outside the CDR3, is KAGVTQTPRYLIKTRGQQVTLSCSPISGHRSVSWYQQTPGQGLQFLFEYFSETQRNKGNFPGRFSGRQFSNSRSEMNVSTLELGDSALYLCASSSGRPNQPQHFGDGTRLSIL.

This clonotype has ten or more counts. The genes are TRBV2 and TRBJ2-3; the match to TRBD2 covers 11 bases. The ends lost 8 bases at V and 5 bases at J; junction bases unmatched: 6. This CDR3 comprises 14 residues. Germline loops: CDR1 SNHLY, CDR2 FYNNEI. CDR3 amino acids: CASGSGRAGDTQYF. The CDR3 DNA reads as TGTGCCAGCGGTAGCGGGAGGGCAGGAGATACGCAGTATTTT.

V gene TRBV4-1 combines with J gene TRBJ2-5; 14 nucleotides agree with TRBD2. The germline V gene encodes CDR1 MGHRA and CDR2 YSYEKL. Germline trimming cut 1 base from V and 4 bases from J; bases unmatched to any gene: 8. There are 18 residues in the CDR3. CDR3 DNA sequence: TGCGCCAGCAGCCAAGGGAATCCCGGGACTAGCGGGAGAGAGACCCAGTACTTC. This sequence encodes CASSQGNPGTSGRETQYF.

This sequence joins TRBV2 and TRBJ1-2, with 12 bases aligning to TRBD1. The CDR3 totals 13 residues. V lost 6 bases and J lost 10; bases outside the gene matches: 6. Germline loops: CDR1 SNHLY, CDR2 FYNNEI. Written as DNA, the CDR3 is TGTGCCAGCAGCCGGGACAGGGGGCCCAACTACACCTTC. The encoded protein is CASSRDRGPNYTF.

Ten or more counts support this clonotype. The rearrangement joins TRBV20-1 to TRBJ2-5; 8 bases line up with TRBD1. The CDR3 is 13 residues long. J gave up 2 bases and V 8 bases, and 7 bases lay outside the gene matches. CDR1 is DFQATT and CDR2 is SNEGSKA in the germline V gene (reference sequence). CDR3 in DNA: TGCAGTCTTCACGGGACAGGTCAAGAGACCCAGTACTTC. Translating gives CSLHGTGQETQYF.

This clonotype was found a few times. V is TRBV2 and J is TRBJ2-4, with no clear D. V lost 6 bases, J lost 0 bases, and 0 bases lay in between. Germline V gene sequence: CDR1 SNHLY, CDR2 FYNNEI. This CDR3 is 11 amino acids long. The CDR3 is CASRAKNIQYF. CDR3 coding DNA: TGTGCCAGCAGAGCCAAAAACATTCAGTACTTC.

This clonotype was seen more than once but under ten times. This chain links TRBV7-2 with TRBJ1-4, with D perhaps TRBD1 (6 bases). Trimming removed 4 bases from V and 11 bases from J, with 11 bases in between. The CDR3 runs 12 residues. CDR1 is SGHTA and CDR2 is FQGNSA in the germline V gene. The CDR3 region is CASSSSQGKLFF. The CDR3 nucleotides read TGTGCCAGCAGCTCTTCGCAGGGGAAACTGTTTTTT.

This clonotype was observed at least ten times. An end of the junction differs from the germline gene, which may be a read error. The CDR3 reads CASSPGQGSPLHF. DNA of the CDR3: TGTGCCAGCAGCCCAGGACAGGGTTCCCCCCTCCACTTT. V usage is TRBV5-1 and J usage is TRBJ1-6, with 8 bases fitting TRBD1. There are 13 residues in the CDR3. Germline V gene lookup returns CDR1 SGHRS and CDR2 YFSETQ.

About this clonotype: Since a much larger clone is just one base distant, this may be a read error. This chain joins TRBV11-3 and TRBJ1-3; D is unclear. Trimming removed 5 bases at V and 0 bases at J, with 5 bases between. Germline V lookup: CDR1 SGHNT, CDR2 YENEEA. This CDR3 is built from 13 residues. The CDR3 loop reads CASSGNSGNTIYF. Written as DNA, the CDR3 is TGTGCCAGCAGCGGGAACTCTGGAAACACCATATATTTT.

This clonotype was picked up many times. The rearrangement joins TRBV11-2 to TRBJ1-1; D may be TRBD1 (6 bases). Trimming took 0 bases from V and 13 from J, leaving 21 bases between them. The CDR3 loop spans 15 amino acids. The V gene's germline CDR1 is SGHAT and CDR2 FQNNGV. The CDR3 DNA sequence: TGTGCCAGCAGCTTAGATCGAACAGGGACAAGCGAGGGTTTCTTT. This codes for CASSLDRTGTSEGFF.

The CDR3 DNA is TGTGCCAGCAGTTCCTCGGGACAGGGGAATCAGCCCCAGCATTTT. Protein product: CASSSSGQGNQPQHF. The rearrangement links TRBV6-2 or TRBV6-3 to TRBJ1-5; 10 positions agree with TRBD1. CDR1 is MNHEY and CDR2 is SVGEGT in the germline V gene. The CDR3 totals 15 residues. J lost 4 bases, V lost 4 bases, and 4 bases had no gene match.